This TCR beta chain was sequenced for a study of blood T cell repertoires in COVID-19. Background on the study: Acute-phase and convalescent COVID-19 samples originated in the United States, Italy and Spain. PBMCs, B-cell-depleted T cells, or T cells provided the cDNA or gDNA that made up the material.

Original handling: Estimation of nucleated cell counts was performed using reference gene primer amplification. Some clones are missing from TCRdb's copy, which holds only in-frame ones; the method was immunoSEQ multiplex PCR. That table supplies the V and J calls and clone size; D and trimming were determined from the DNA. Of around 42,000 clones in the sample, 90% were seen once. Germline CDR1 MNHNY, CDR2 SVGAGI (reference sequence). Trimming cost V 0 bases and J 5 bases, with 7 bases left between them. This CDR3 region has 13 residues. The chain combines TRBV6-6 with TRBJ1-1; no definite D call. The sample comprised peripheral blood. The TCR comes from a man aged 50-60 years with active COVID-19. The DNA of the CDR3 is TGTGCCAGCAGTTACTCGGAGTTTACTGAAGCTTTCTTT. Its translation is CASSYSEFTEAFF.